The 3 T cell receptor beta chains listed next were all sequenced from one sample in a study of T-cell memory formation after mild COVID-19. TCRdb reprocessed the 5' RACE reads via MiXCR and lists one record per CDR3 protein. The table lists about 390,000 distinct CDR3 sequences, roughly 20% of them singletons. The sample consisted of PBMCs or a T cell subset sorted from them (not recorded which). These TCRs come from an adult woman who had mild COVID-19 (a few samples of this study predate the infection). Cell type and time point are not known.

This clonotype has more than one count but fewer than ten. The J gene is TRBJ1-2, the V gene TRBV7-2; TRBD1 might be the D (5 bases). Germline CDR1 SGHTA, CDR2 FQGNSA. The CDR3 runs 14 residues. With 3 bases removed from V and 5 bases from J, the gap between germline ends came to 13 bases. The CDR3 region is CASSFPGPDYGYTF. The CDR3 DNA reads TGTGCCAGCAGCTTTCCGGGACCGGATTATGGCTACACCTTC.

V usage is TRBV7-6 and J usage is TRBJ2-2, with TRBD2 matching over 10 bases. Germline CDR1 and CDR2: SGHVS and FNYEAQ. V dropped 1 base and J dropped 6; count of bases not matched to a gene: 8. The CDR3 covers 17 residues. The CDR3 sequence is CASSLVSLAGDPGELFF. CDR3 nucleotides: TGTGCCAGCAGCTTAGTATCGCTAGCGGGAGACCCCGGGGAGCTGTTTTTT.

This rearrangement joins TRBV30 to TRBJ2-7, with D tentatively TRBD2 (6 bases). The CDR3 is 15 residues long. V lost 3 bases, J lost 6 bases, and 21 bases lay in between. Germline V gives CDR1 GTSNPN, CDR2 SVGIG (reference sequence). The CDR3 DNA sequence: TGTGCCTGGAGCCCCCCGGGCGGGGAGCCCCTCGAGCAGTACTTC. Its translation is CAWSPPGGEPLEQYF. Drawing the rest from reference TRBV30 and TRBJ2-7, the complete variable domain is SQTIHQWPATLVQPVGSPLSLECTVEGTSNPNLYWYRQAAGRGLQLLFYSVGIGQISSEVPQNLSASRPQDRQFILSSKKLLLSDSGFYLCAWSPPGGEPLEQYFGPGTRLTVT.